This TCR beta chain was captured in a study of siplizumab effects on memory and regulatory T cells. Study-wide points: A significant reduction in alloreactive sequences traceable to unstimulated CD4+ memory cells was produced by siplizumab.

This clone was counted a single time. Its antigen is unknown. The CDR3 sequence is 15 residues long. The germline CDR1 and CDR2 sequences are SGHVS and FNYEAQ. V was clipped by 5 bases and J by 5 bases; unmatched bases: 6. The study assayed approximately 100,000 TCR templates per sample. Generated by immunoSEQ multiplex PCR, the TCRdb table keeps only in-frame clones and is missing some. The repertoire consists of roughly 120,000 clones, with approximately 94% occurring once and the leading ten covering about 1.8%. The chain employs TRBV7-6 and TRBJ2-2; 9 bases are shared with TRBD1. Sequenced sample: non-Treg CD4+ T cells sorted from blood. The receptor was derived from a human donor in good health. The CDR3 spells CASSVTGGYTGELFF. The CDR3 DNA reads as TGTGCCAGCAGCGTGACAGGGGGTTATACCGGGGAGCTGTTTTTT. The whole variable domain, filled in from reference TRBV7-6 and TRBJ2-2, reads GAGVSQSPRYKVTKRGQDVALRCDPISGHVSLYWYRQALGQGPEFLTYFNYEAQQDKSGLPNDRFSAERPEGSISTLTIQRTEQRDSAMYRCASSVTGGYTGELFFGEGSRLTVL.